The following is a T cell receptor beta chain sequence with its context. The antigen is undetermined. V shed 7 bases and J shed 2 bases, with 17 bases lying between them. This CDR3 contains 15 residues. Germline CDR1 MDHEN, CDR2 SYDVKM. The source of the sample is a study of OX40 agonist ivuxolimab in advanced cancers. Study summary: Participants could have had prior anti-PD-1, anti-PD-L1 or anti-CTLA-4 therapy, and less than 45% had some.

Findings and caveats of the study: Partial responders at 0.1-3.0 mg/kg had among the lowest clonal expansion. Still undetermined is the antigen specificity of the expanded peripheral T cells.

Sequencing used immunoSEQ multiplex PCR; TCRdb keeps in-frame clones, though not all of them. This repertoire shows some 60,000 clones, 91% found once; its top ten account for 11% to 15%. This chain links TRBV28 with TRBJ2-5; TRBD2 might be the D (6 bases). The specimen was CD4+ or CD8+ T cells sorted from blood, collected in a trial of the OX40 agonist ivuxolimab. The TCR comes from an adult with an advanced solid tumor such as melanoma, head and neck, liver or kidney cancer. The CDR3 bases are TGTGCCAGCAATCGACCGGGACTCCTACAAGAGACCCAGTACTTC. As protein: CASNRPGLLQETQYF.